The clone carrying this TCR beta chain has only a few counts. Its antigen is still unknown. CDR1 and CDR2 (germline): MDHEN, SYDVKM. With 2 bases removed from V and 1 base from J, the gap between germline ends came to 6 bases. CDR3 size: 13 residues. Indicated treatment: oral pan-JAK inhibitor, 5-10 mg twice daily. The source of the sample is a study of CD8+ T cells in alopecia areata. The overall study: The duration of tofacitinib was 6 to 18 months, with 6 months off drug afterward.

Study-level results: Tissue-resident alphabeta T cells belonging to normal skin likewise get sequenced within scalp specimens. A large proportion of expanded lesional clones were detected persisting in scalp and blood during tofacitinib. In scalp, tofacitinib significantly decreased clonality and expanded CD8+ clones among the top 100.

In each case, RNA was isolated and then reverse transcribed into cDNA as the sequencing template. Only in-frame clones appear in the TCRdb table, and some are missing; sequencing was by immunoSEQ multiplex PCR. The repertoire consists of under 350,000 clones, with roughly 64% occurring once and the leading ten covering more than 1.5%. The clonotype was recovered from a human donor with alopecia areata. This chain connects TRBV28 to TRBJ2-7; a possible D gene is TRBD2 (5 bases). The sample here was CD4+ T cells sorted from blood, taken at week 24, from a patient treated with tofacitinib. The CDR3 coding sequence is TGTGCCAGCAGTTTAACTAGTTCCTACGAGCAGTACTTC. Translating it yields CASSLTSSYEQYF.